This T cell receptor (beta chain) came from a study of a mutant IDH1 vaccine in newly diagnosed glioma (dated by TCRdb to the early 2020s). Regarding the research as a whole: Eight vaccinations were administered to patients in weeks 1, 3, 5, 7, 11, 15, 19 and 23, corresponding to visits V03 through V10. Vaccination started 4-6 weeks after radiotherapy alone, or was given together with temozolomide cycles in the groups whose treatment included chemotherapy. The approximately 30 treated patients were roughly 62% male and around 38% female, with a mean age of approximately 40 years. Before enrollment, patients had received standard therapy of radiotherapy alone, temozolomide alone, or radiochemotherapy with temozolomide; most received the combination. Peripheral blood samples were drawn at six visits, namely V03 (baseline), V05, V07, V10, V12 and V13. For exploratory analyses, longitudinal TCRB deep sequencing was carried out in approximately 25 treated patients wherever samples were available.

The library was produced with the immunoSEQ multiplex PCR assay. Rearranged TCR beta chain sequences were amplified using the hsTCRB Kit according to the manufacturer's protocol. TCRB libraries were sequenced on an Illumina MiSeq. Per the source publication's procedure: The proprietary platform of the kit vendor was used for demultiplexing, trimming and gene mapping. TCRdb stores this immuneACCESS table with in-frame sequences only. Part of the clones is absent; in the studies checked, under half of the shortfall reflects unresolved V genes, and no reason is known for the rest. For V, J and clone size, that table is used; D and trimming come from the DNA. A total of around 25,000 clones appear in this sample, 55% to 75% of them only once. The ten biggest clones cover approximately 11% of the sample. Comment on this clone: Which antigen it targets is not known. The record has no base qualities; no much larger clone is one base away.

The time point label of this sample denotes: week 11, during vaccination. Each vaccine dose was 300 ug of a 20-mer mutant IDH1 peptide in Montanide, given subcutaneously with topical imiquimod. Newly diagnosed WHO grade 3 or 4 IDH1-mutant astrocytomas showing loss of nuclear ATRX were present in the donors. The samples were drawn from NOA16, a multicentre, single-arm, open-label phase I trial in Germany that tested a mutant IDH1 peptide vaccine in humans for the first time. Genomic DNA for TCRB sequencing was extracted from EDTA blood using the DNeasy Blood and Tissue Kit. Study-level results and caveats: The authors noted that analyses of patient blood samples could not be reproduced because of sample limitations. Vaccine-induced immune responses across multiple MHC alleles were detected in roughly 94% of patients. Pseudoprogression seemed to be unrelated to changes in the top peripheral T cell clonotypes found by TCRB sequencing. PBMC samples for TCRB deep sequencing were selected based on availability.

The material was peripheral blood mononuclear cells (PBMCs), obtained from a glioma patient whose treatment included an IDH1 peptide vaccine. The clonotype originates from a man younger than 35 with glioma. Some clones in this sample may be carry-over from other donors' samples.

The nucleotide sequence reads TGTGCCAGCAGCCCATACAGGGACTACGAGCAGTACTTC. This yields the protein CASSPYRDYEQYF. The sequence is built from TRBV4-2 and TRBJ2-7, with a tentative D gene TRBD1 over 6 matching bases. Taken from the germline V gene, the CDR1 and CDR2 loops are LGHNA and YNFKEQ. The germline ends are 10 bases apart after V is trimmed by 4 bases and J by 3 bases. Inclusive of the bounding cysteine and phenylalanine, the CDR3 is 13 residues long. Only the CDR3 portion is preserved as DNA: 39 bases, with reading frame beginning at the first base.